The clone carrying this T cell receptor (beta chain) was counted a few times. This sample is part of a study of cytomegalovirus exposure and HLA in healthy donors. Trimming cost V 3 bases and J 1 base; bases outside gene matches: 4. CDR1 and CDR2 (germline): PRHDT, FYEKMQ (reference sequence). This CDR3 has 15 amino acids. With 60 Vbeta and 13 Jbeta primers, the PCR was carried out. The repertoire was sequenced with immunoSEQ multiplex PCR; TCRdb's copy has only in-frame clones and lacks some. Found here are over 150,000 clones, 79% of them singletons; the top ten hold approximately 1.5%. The clonotype comes from a girl aged 10-17 years in good health and CMV-seropositive. This sequence joins TRBV13 and TRBJ1-1; 8 positions agree with TRBD1. The sequencing sample was made of PBMCs. In DNA, the CDR3 is TGTGCCAGCAGCTTTGCTGGACAGGGGAACACTGAAGCTTTCTTT. Translating it yields CASSFAGQGNTEAFF.